This T cell receptor beta chain derives from a study of cytomegalovirus exposure and HLA in healthy donors. Method: immunoSEQ multiplex PCR; TCRdb's copy keeps in-frame clones and lacks some. The sample includes 190,000 or so clones, roughly 88% seen only once; the top ten take 13%. This CDR3 has 13 amino acids. Germline assignment: CDR1 SNHLY and CDR2 FYNNEI. The V end lost 5 bases, the J end lost 2 bases, and 7 bases lay between the germline ends. The V and J genes are TRBV2 and TRBJ1-5; D possibly corresponds to TRBD1 (5 bases). The sequence came from a woman aged 25 to 39 in good health and CMV-seropositive. The sequenced material came from PBMCs. The CDR3 loop reads CASSQQGNQPQHF. DNA for the CDR3: TGTGCCAGCAGTCAACAGGGCAATCAGCCCCAGCATTTT.